The 23 T cell receptor beta chains listed next were all sequenced from one sample in a study of T-cell memory formation after mild COVID-19. Each CDR3 protein gets one entry after TCRdb re-called the 5' RACE reads with MiXCR. This repertoire shows approximately 260,000 distinct CDR3 sequences, roughly 15% found once; its top ten account for around a fifth. The sample consisted of PBMCs or a T cell subset sorted from them (not recorded which). Source of these receptors: a man aged 18 to 29 who had mild COVID-19 (a few samples of this study predate the infection). Cell type and time point are not known.

The rearrangement links TRBV4-3 to TRBJ2-5; D remains ambiguous. The CDR3 has 14 residues. V lost 5 bases and J lost 7, with 17 bases in between. From germline, CDR1 is LGHNA and CDR2 YSLEER. The DNA for the CDR3 is TGCGCCAGCAGCGCTAGACAAACCTTTTCGACCCAGTACTTC. Encoded protein: CASSARQTFSTQYF.

The sample holds a few counts of this clonotype. The rearrangement joins TRBV5-1 to TRBJ1-2; 8 nucleotides align to TRBD1. Germline trimming cut 4 bases from V and 8 bases from J; bases unmatched to any gene: 10. Looked up from germline, CDR1 is SGHRS and CDR2 is YFSETQ. The CDR3 length is 14 residues. CDR3 sequence: CASSLGTGGDGYTF. CDR3 sequence (DNA): TGCGCCAGCAGCCTAGGGACAGGCGGTGACGGCTACACCTTC.

This clonotype has more than one count but fewer than ten. This rearrangement joins TRBV5-1 to TRBJ1-1; no firm D call. The V gene's germline CDR1 is SGHRS and CDR2 YFSETQ. The CDR3 length is 15 residues. V shed 0 bases and J shed 4 bases, with 13 bases lying between them. The CDR3 protein is CASSLVSVKGTEAFF. The CDR3 DNA reads as TGCGCCAGCAGCTTGGTGTCGGTGAAGGGCACTGAAGCTTTCTTT.

The chain recombines TRBV9 with TRBJ1-2, with a tentative D call TRBD1 (6 bases). Germline V gives CDR1 SGDLS, CDR2 YYNGEE. V gave up 3 bases and J gave up 6 bases, with 15 bases separating them. There are 14 residues in the CDR3. The DNA of the CDR3 is TGTGCCAGCAGCGGATCCACAGGGTTCGATGGCTACACCTTC. Translated, it gives CASSGSTGFDGYTF.

This clonotype was seen a handful of times. This chain connects TRBV18 to TRBJ2-5, with a weak D call TRBD2 (6 bases). Trimming shortened V by 1 base and J by 6 bases, and 15 bases separated the two germline ends. The germline gives CDR1 KGHSH, CDR2 LQKENI. The CDR3 covers 15 residues. This CDR3 is CASSPRGENLKTQYF. CDR3 nucleotide sequence: TGTGCCAGCTCACCACGGGGGGAAAACCTAAAGACCCAGTACTTC.

V is TRBV3-1 and J is TRBJ1-2; D call uncertain. The ends were cut back, 4 bases at V and 2 bases at J, with 8 bases in the middle. The CDR3 runs 13 residues. Looked up from germline, CDR1 is LGHDT and CDR2 is YNNKEL (reference sequence). CDR3 coding DNA: TGTGCCAGCAGCCTAACTCAGAACTATGGCTACACCTTC. The encoded protein is CASSLTQNYGYTF. Using reference TRBV3-1 and TRBJ1-2 for the parts outside the CDR3, the full variable domain is DTAVSQTPKYLVTQMGNDKSIKCEQNLGHDTMYWYKQDSKKFLKIMFSYNNKELIINETVPNRFSPKSPDKAHLNLHINSLELGDSAVYFCASSLTQNYGYTFGSGTRLTVV.

The J gene is TRBJ1-1, the V gene TRBV7-3, with D tentatively TRBD1 (6 bases). Trimming cost V 2 bases and J 0 bases, with 10 bases left between them. CDR3 length: 15 amino acids. The germline V gene encodes CDR1 SGHTA and CDR2 FQGTGA. The CDR3 sequence is CASSLGAGVNTEAFF. The DNA for the CDR3 is TGTGCCAGCAGCTTAGGGGCAGGGGTGAACACTGAAGCTTTCTTT.

This rearrangement joins TRBV7-9 to TRBJ2-1, with unresolved D. Trimming removed 5 bases at V and 7 bases at J, with 12 bases between. There are 13 residues in the CDR3. Germline lookup yields CDR1 SEHNR and CDR2 FQNEAQ (reference sequence). This chain's CDR3 is CASSVLAWNEQFF. The CDR3 DNA is TGTGCCAGCAGCGTCCTGGCATGGAATGAGCAGTTCTTC.

V usage is TRBV3-1 and J usage is TRBJ2-3; D is unresolved. The V end lost 2 bases, the J end lost 4 bases, and 10 bases lay between the germline ends. In germline, CDR1 is LGHDT, CDR2 YNNKEL (reference sequence). The CDR3 spans 14 residues. As DNA, the CDR3 is TGTGCCAGCAGCCAACAGCCGGAACCAGATACGCAGTATTTT. This encodes CASSQQPEPDTQYF.

V usage is TRBV7-3 and J usage is TRBJ2-6; TRBD1 matches at 12 bases. The CDR3 runs to 19 residues. Trimming took 6 bases from V and 4 from J; bases not matched to a gene: 13. The germline V gene has CDR1 SGHTA and CDR2 FQGTGA. CDR3 sequence: CASRPSPGQGARGANVLTF. CDR3 in DNA: TGTGCCAGCAGGCCGAGCCCGGGACAGGGGGCTAGAGGGGCCAACGTCCTGACTTTC.

This clonotype occurred a few times. The CDR3 DNA reads as TGCAGTGCCGACAGGGGTTTCTACGAGCAGTACTTC. Its translation: CSADRGFYEQYF. The chain links TRBV20-1 to TRBJ2-7; 8 positions agree with TRBD1. J gave up 3 bases and V 6 bases, and 4 bases lay outside the gene matches. Germline V lookup: CDR1 DFQATT, CDR2 SNEGSKA (reference sequence). This CDR3 contains 12 residues.

Details on this clonotype: This may be a read error: a much more frequent sequence differs by one nucleotide. The V call is TRBV5-1, the J call TRBJ2-5, with no clear D. CDR1 SGHRS and CDR2 YFSETQ come from the germline V gene. V dropped 8 bases and J dropped 2 bases, with 13 bases sitting between them. This CDR3 has 13 amino acids. CDR3 region: CARSLGIQETQYF. The CDR3 region has the DNA TGCGCCAGAAGCCTGGGAATTCAAGAGACCCAGTACTTC.

The chain combines TRBV6-5 with TRBJ2-5; 8 bases are a match to TRBD2. V shed 6 bases, J shed 6 bases, and the junction held 6 bases outside the gene matches. CDR3 length: 13 residues. Germline V gives CDR1 MNHEY, CDR2 SVGAGI. CDR3 sequence reads: CASSPREGQTQYF. In DNA, the CDR3 is TGTGCCAGCAGCCCTCGGGAGGGGCAGACCCAGTACTTC.

There are a few counts of this clonotype. The chain joins TRBV5-5 to TRBJ2-2; D possibly matches TRBD1 or TRBD2 (5 bases each). The CDR3 consists of 15 residues. Germline CDR1 reads SGHKS; CDR2 reads YYEKEE (reference sequence). V lost 1 base and J 2 bases, leaving 9 bases between the germline ends. This CDR3 is CASSLLGTNTGELFF. The CDR3, as DNA: TGTGCCAGCAGCTTGCTAGGGACCAACACCGGGGAGCTGTTTTTT. The variable domain in full, completed from reference TRBV5-5 and TRBJ2-2, reads DAGVTQSPTHLIKTRGQQVTLRCSPISGHKSVSWYQQVLGQGPQFIFQYYEKEERGRGNFPDRFSARQFPNYSSELNVNALLLGDSALYLCASSLLGTNTGELFFGEGSRLTVL.

The gene calls are TRBV4-3 and TRBJ2-1; D gene ambiguous. Germline V gene sequence: CDR1 LGHNA, CDR2 YSLEER. The V end was cut by 6 bases, the J end by 6 bases, with 9 bases between. CDR3 size: 12 residues. The CDR3 loop is CASSHGFNEQFF. CDR3 nucleotide sequence: TGCGCCAGCAGTCACGGATTCAATGAGCAGTTCTTC.

This clonotype was recorded many times. V and J are TRBV5-1 and TRBJ2-5; either TRBD1 or TRBD2 may fit D (6 bases each). Germline loops: CDR1 SGHRS, CDR2 YFSETQ. Deletions cut 4 bases from V and 1 base from J, with 11 bases between. The CDR3 runs 14 residues. The CDR3 reads CASSRGDPQETQYF. The CDR3 region has the DNA TGCGCCAGCAGCAGGGGGGACCCCCAAGAGACCCAGTACTTC.

This clonotype was recorded many times. The V call is TRBV25-1, the J call TRBJ2-6, with D possibly being TRBD1 (5 bases). Germline loops: CDR1 MGHDK, CDR2 SYGVNS. This CDR3 contains 15 residues. Trimming left V 4 bases short and J 0 bases short, with 7 bases between. Here the CDR3 reads CASSVGHSGANVLTF. CDR3 DNA sequence: TGTGCCAGCAGTGTAGGACACTCTGGGGCCAACGTCCTGACTTTC.

This chain joins TRBV6-1 and TRBJ1-6; tentatively, D is TRBD1 (5 bases). V was cut by 8 bases and J by 8 bases, with 22 bases left in between. In germline, CDR1 is MNHNS, CDR2 SASEGT. This CDR3 comprises 16 residues. DNA for the CDR3: TGTGCCAGCGGATTCGGGGGGTCTCCCCCTTATTCACCCCTCCACTTT. This codes for CASGFGGSPPYSPLHF.

V and J are TRBV5-5 and TRBJ2-7; D is undetermined. The V end was cut by 3 bases, the J end by 2 bases, with 12 bases between. CDR3 length: 14 amino acids. CDR1 SGHKS and CDR2 YYEKEE come from the germline V gene (reference sequence). Here the CDR3 reads CASSSLPIAYEQYF. CDR3 in DNA: TGTGCCAGCAGCTCCTTACCAATCGCCTACGAGCAGTACTTC.

Only a few counts were recorded for this clonotype. The V and J genes are TRBV2 and TRBJ2-3, with TRBD1 identical over 8 bases. V lost 7 bases to trimming and J lost 1 base; unmatched junction nucleotides: 4. From germline, CDR1 is SNHLY and CDR2 FYNNEI. The CDR3 totals 14 residues. The CDR3 nucleotides are TGTGCCAGCATTACGGGACAGGGCACAGATACGCAGTATTTT. Translation: CASITGQGTDTQYF.

This sequence joins TRBV6-4 and TRBJ2-7; unclear D gene. Germline V gives CDR1 MRHNA, CDR2 SNTAGT. The CDR3 totals 10 residues. Between the trimmed V and J ends, which lost 2 bases and 13 bases, there was a span of 9 bases. The CDR3 bases are TGTGCCAGCAGTGACAGGGATCCCTACGTC. It codes for CASSDRDPYV.

This chain connects TRBV21-1 to TRBJ2-5; the table's D call, TRBD1, has no DNA check behind it. TRBV21-1 is noted as a pseudogene. The CDR3 spans 13 residues. CDR3 sequence (DNA): TGTGCCAGCAGCAACAGGGGTGAGGAGACCCAGTACTTC. It codes for CASSNRGEETQYF.

The rearrangement joins TRBV29-1 to TRBJ2-7; D call uncertain. V was pared by 6 bases and J by 2 bases, with 14 bases between. The CDR3 is 13 amino acids. CDR1 is SQVTM and CDR2 is ANQGSEA in the germline V gene. The CDR3 is CSVLTRQTYEQYF. CDR3 nucleotides: TGCAGCGTCCTGACCCGGCAGACCTACGAGCAGTACTTC.